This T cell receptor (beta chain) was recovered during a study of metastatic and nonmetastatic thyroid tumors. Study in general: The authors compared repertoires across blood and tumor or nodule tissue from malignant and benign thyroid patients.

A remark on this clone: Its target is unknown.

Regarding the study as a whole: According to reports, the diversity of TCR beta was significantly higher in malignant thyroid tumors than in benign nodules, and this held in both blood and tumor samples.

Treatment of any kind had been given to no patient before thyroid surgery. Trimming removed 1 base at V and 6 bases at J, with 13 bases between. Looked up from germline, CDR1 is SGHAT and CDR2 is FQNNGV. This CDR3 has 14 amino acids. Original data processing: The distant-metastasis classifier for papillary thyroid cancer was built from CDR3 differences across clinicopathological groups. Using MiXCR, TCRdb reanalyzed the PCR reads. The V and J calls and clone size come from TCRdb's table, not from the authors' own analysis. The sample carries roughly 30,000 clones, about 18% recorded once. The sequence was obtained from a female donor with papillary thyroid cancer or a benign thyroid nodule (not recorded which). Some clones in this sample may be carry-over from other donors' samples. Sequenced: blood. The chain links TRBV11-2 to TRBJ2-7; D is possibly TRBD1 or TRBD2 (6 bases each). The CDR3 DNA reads TGTGCCAGCAGCTTAGTAGGGGGGTTGGGCGAGCAGTACGTC. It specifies CASSLVGGLGEQYV.